This TCR beta chain is drawn from a study of shared clonotypes between healthy human individuals. CD8 cells regarded as naive lacked CD45RO, were positively chosen for CCR7, and omitted terminally differentiated effector memory CD45RA+ cells. Here immunoSEQ multiplex PCR was the method, and the copy in TCRdb shows in-frame clones only, minus some. The sample has hundreds of thousands of clones, just under 97% seen once; the top ten hold less than 0.13%. In germline, CDR1 is MNHEY, CDR2 SMNVEV (reference sequence). The CDR3 covers 17 residues. V gave up 3 bases and J gave up 6 bases; unmatched junction bases: 9.

This rearrangement joins TRBV27 to TRBJ2-3, with 13 bases lining up with TRBD2. Sequencing was performed on naive CD8+ T cells sorted from blood. The clonotype was recovered from a woman in her 30s in good health. The DNA for the CDR3 is TGTGCCAGCAGTTTCGACCCGGGACTAGCGGGGCCGGATACGCAGTATTTT. This sequence encodes CASSFDPGLAGPDTQYF.